The 24 T cell receptor beta chains presented below share a single source sample, sequenced in a study of cytomegalovirus exposure and HLA in healthy donors. The PCR made use of 60 Vbeta and 13 Jbeta primers. The repertoire was sequenced with immunoSEQ multiplex PCR; TCRdb's copy has only in-frame clones and lacks some. The sample's table shows under 200,000 clones. The sequencing input was PBMCs. These receptors came from a man between 25 and 39 years old in good health and CMV-seronegative.

The chain employs TRBV10-2 and TRBJ2-7, with TRBD2 as a possible D gene (6 bases). V lost 6 bases and J lost 3, with 15 bases in between. The CDR3 is 14 amino acids. The germline gives CDR1 WSHSY, CDR2 SAAADI. CDR3 nucleotides: TGCGCCAGCAGAGACCCGGGAGCCCTCTACGAGCAGTACTTC. Its translation: CASRDPGALYEQYF.

This chain uses TRBV10-3 with TRBJ1-2; weak D call: TRBD1 (5 bases). The V gene lost 8 bases and the J gene lost 4 bases, with 11 bases spanning the gap. Looked up from germline, CDR1 is ENHRY and CDR2 is SYGVKD. The CDR3 sequence is 12 residues long. DNA for the CDR3: TGTGCCATCGCGGCAGGGCGCTATGGCTACACCTTC. Translating gives CAIAAGRYGYTF.

The rearrangement uses TRBV18 and TRBJ1-1; D is unclear. V was trimmed by 6 bases and J by 6 bases, leaving 8 bases between them. This CDR3 has 11 residues. Germline CDR1 and CDR2: KGHSH and LQKENI. The CDR3 is CASSREAEAFF. The CDR3 DNA follows: TGTGCCAGCTCCCGCGAGGCTGAAGCTTTCTTT.

The chain joins TRBV19 to TRBJ2-1; 9 bases line up with TRBD1. The germline gives CDR1 LNHDA, CDR2 SQIVND (reference sequence). After removal of 5 bases from V and 4 bases from J, the junction contained 6 bases not matched to a gene. The CDR3 runs 15 residues. The CDR3 DNA sequence: TGTGCCAGTAGTGTCCTAGGACAGGGGTACAATGAGCAGTTCTTC. Protein: CASSVLGQGYNEQFF.

The CDR3 is CASSPRQGGREKLFF. The DNA for the CDR3 is TGTGCCAGCAGCCCCCGACAGGGCGGGAGGGAAAAACTGTTTTTT. The J gene is TRBJ1-4, the V gene TRBV5-4, with TRBD1 identical over 7 bases. Trimming took 4 bases from V and 8 from J; bases not matched to a gene: 11. This CDR3 has 15 residues. Germline CDR1 SGHNT, CDR2 YYREEE (reference sequence).

The chain combines TRBV10-3 with TRBJ2-1; 9 bases are shared with TRBD2. The CDR3 loop spans 19 amino acids. Germline CDR1 is ENHRY and CDR2 is SYGVKD. J gave up 8 bases and V 0 bases, and 17 bases lay outside the gene matches. CDR3 protein: CAISESTRGGGANSHEQFF. The CDR3 nucleotides are TGTGCCATCAGTGAGTCGACTCGGGGCGGGGGGGCCAATAGCCATGAGCAGTTCTTC.

With regard to this clone: Other DNA sequences within the sample encode an identical CDR3. V gene TRBV6-1 combines with J gene TRBJ2-7; 10 nucleotides line up with TRBD1. The CDR3 is made up of 13 amino acids. Germline V gene lookup returns CDR1 MNHNS and CDR2 SASEGT. Trimming cost V 5 bases and J 5 bases; bases outside gene matches: 3. CDR3 sequence: CASSTDRGHEQYF. CDR3 bases: TGTGCCAGCAGTACAGACAGGGGGCACGAGCAGTACTTC.

DNA for the CDR3: TGTGCCAGCTCACCCGGAGCGGGGGGGGACTACGGGGAGTACTTC. Amino acids: CASSPGAGGDYGEYF. V and J are TRBV18 and TRBJ2-7; 10 nucleotides line up with TRBD2. CDR1 is KGHSH and CDR2 is LQKENI in the germline V gene. CDR3 length: 15 amino acids. The V segment lost 3 bases and the J segment 11 bases; nucleotides outside the gene matches: 13.

The genes are TRBV9 and TRBJ1-2, with D tentatively TRBD1 (5 bases). The germline CDR1 and CDR2 sequences are SGDLS and YYNGEE. The CDR3 runs to 14 residues. Between the trimmed V and J ends, which lost 7 bases and 1 base, there was a span of 14 bases. CDR3 nucleotides: TGTGCCAGCTCTCGACAGCACCTTAACTATGGCTACACCTTC. Protein sequence: CASSRQHLNYGYTF.

V usage is TRBV18 and J usage is TRBJ1-1, with 9 bases fitting TRBD1. Germline V gene sequence: CDR1 KGHSH, CDR2 LQKENI. The V segment lost 6 bases and the J segment 8 bases; nucleotides outside the gene matches: 7. This CDR3 has 13 amino acids. In nucleotides, the CDR3 is TGTGCCAGCTCGGGGGACAGGGCGTCAGAAGCTTTCTTT. This sequence encodes CASSGDRASEAFF.

The gene calls are TRBV28 and TRBJ2-1; TRBD2 aligns across 7 bases. The CDR3 is 15 residues long. Germline-derived CDR1 and CDR2 are MDHEN and SYDVKM. V dropped 6 bases and J dropped 9; count of bases not matched to a gene: 14. The CDR3 protein is CASSSGGGPLGEQFF. The CDR3, as DNA: TGTGCCAGCAGCTCGGGGGGAGGGCCTTTGGGTGAGCAGTTCTTC.

The gene calls are TRBV9 and TRBJ2-3; D unclear. Germline V lookup: CDR1 SGDLS, CDR2 YYNGEE. V dropped 0 bases and J dropped 4 bases, with 9 bases sitting between them. The CDR3 is made up of 14 amino acids. The DNA for the CDR3 is TGTGCCAGCAGCGTAGCTCTTAGTTCAGATACGCAGTATTTT. Its protein is CASSVALSSDTQYF.

The chain couples TRBV12-5 to TRBJ2-2, with TRBD1 as a possible D gene (6 bases). The V and J ends lost 5 bases and 4 bases respectively, with 14 bases between them. CDR1 is LGHNT and CDR2 is FRNRAP in the germline V gene. The CDR3 covers 15 residues. The CDR3 reads CASGPGVAATGELFF. The DNA for the CDR3 is TGTGCTAGTGGTCCAGGGGTGGCGGCCACCGGGGAGCTGTTTTTT. Looking up the rest from reference TRBV12-5 and TRBJ2-2 gives the full variable domain: DARVTQTPRHKVTEMGQEVTMRCQPILGHNTVFWYRQTMMQGLELLAYFRNRAPLDDSGMPKDRFSAEMPDATLATLKIQPSEPRDSAVYFCASGPGVAATGELFFGEGSRLTVL.

J is TRBJ1-2 and V is TRBV4-2; D unresolved. Looked up from germline, CDR1 is LGHNA and CDR2 is YNFKEQ. The CDR3 sequence is 14 residues long. V was cut by 0 bases and J by 2 bases, with 7 bases left in between. CDR3 sequence reads: CASSQDKQNYGYTF. The CDR3 nucleotides are TGTGCCAGCAGCCAAGATAAACAAAACTATGGCTACACCTTC.

The V and J genes are TRBV7-9 and TRBJ2-5, with D perhaps TRBD2 (5 bases). V lost 3 bases and J 2 bases, leaving 7 bases between the germline ends. The CDR3 totals 13 residues. CDR1 SEHNR and CDR2 FQNEAQ come from the germline V gene (reference sequence). This CDR3 reads CASSFWTQETQYF. CDR3 sequence (DNA): TGTGCCAGCAGCTTTTGGACTCAAGAGACCCAGTACTTC.

Comments on this clone: It is unclear where the CDR3 begins or ends on the DNA, so no DNA is shown, and the CDR3 is as TCRdb lists it. The chain has TRBV10-2 and TRBJ2-7; no DNA check was done on the table's D call, TRBD2. Per the germline V gene, CDR1 is WSHSY and CDR2 is SAAADI. With termini counted, the CDR3 has 14 amino acids. The CDR3 spells CASILGGNSYEQYF.

This chain connects TRBV7-9 to TRBJ2-7, with 13 positions matching TRBD2. The ends lost 3 bases at V and 7 bases at J; junction bases unmatched: 6. The germline gives CDR1 SEHNR, CDR2 FQNEAQ (reference sequence). The CDR3 is 15 residues long. DNA of the CDR3: TGTGCCAGCAGCTTCTGGACTAGCGGGAGTGGGGAGCAGTACTTC. Protein sequence: CASSFWTSGSGEQYF.

The chain joins TRBV7-3 to TRBJ2-3; a possible D gene is TRBD2 (6 bases). The CDR3 runs 14 residues. Germline loops: CDR1 SGHTA, CDR2 FQGTGA. Trimming removed 5 bases from V and 6 bases from J, with 15 bases in between. CDR3 sequence reads: CASSPGDFADTQYF. CDR3 coding DNA: TGTGCCAGCAGCCCCGGGGACTTTGCGGATACGCAGTATTTT. Filled out from reference TRBV7-3 and TRBJ2-3, the complete variable domain reads GAGVSQTPSNKVTEKGKYVELRCDPISGHTALYWYRQSLGQGPEFLIYFQGTGAADDSGLPNDRFFAVRPEGSVSTLKIQRTERGDSAVYLCASSPGDFADTQYFGPGTRLTVL.

The chain has TRBV10-2 and TRBJ1-1, with 8 bases lining up with TRBD1. The CDR3 is 15 amino acids. Trimming took 6 bases from V and 7 from J; bases not matched to a gene: 13. Looked up from germline, CDR1 is WSHSY and CDR2 is SAAADI. CDR3 nucleotide sequence: TGCGCCAGCAGGCCGGGACAGGATGTGAATAATGAAGCTTTCTTT. Translating it yields CASRPGQDVNNEAFF.

CDR3 nucleotide sequence: TGTGCCAGTAAGGGGCTAGGCACCTACGAGCAGTACTTC. Protein: CASKGLGTYEQYF. The V gene is TRBV19, the J gene TRBJ2-7, with a tentative D call TRBD1 (5 bases). V shed 7 bases and J shed 2 bases, with 12 bases lying between them. CDR1 and CDR2 from the germline V gene are LNHDA and SQIVND (reference sequence). There are 13 residues in the CDR3. Filled out from reference TRBV19 and TRBJ2-7, the complete variable domain reads DGGITQSPKYLFRKEGQNVTLSCEQNLNHDAMYWYRQDPGQGLRLIYYSQIVNDFQKGDIAEGYSVSREKKESFPLTVTSAQKNPTAFYLCASKGLGTYEQYFGPGTRLTVT.

The chain is built from TRBV6-1 and TRBJ2-4; 10 bases are a match to TRBD2. Germline V gives CDR1 MNHNS, CDR2 SASEGT. The CDR3 runs 14 residues. The V and J ends lost 8 bases and 6 bases, in that order; junction bases with no gene match: 7. The CDR3 region has the DNA TGTGCCAGCCTAGATGGACTAGCGGTAAACATTCAGTACTTC. Its translation is CASLDGLAVNIQYF.

The DNA for the CDR3 is TGTGCCAGCTCACCAGTGTGGGGAGGGGACTTCAATGAGCAGTTCTTC. It translates to CASSPVWGGDFNEQFF. The chain is built from TRBV18 and TRBJ2-1; TRBD2 matches at 7 bases. The CDR3 runs 16 residues. V lost 2 bases, J lost 6 bases, and 10 bases stayed unmatched. Looked up from germline, CDR1 is KGHSH and CDR2 is LQKENI.

The CDR3 reads CASSDGGGSMHGYTF. In DNA form, the CDR3 reads TGTGCCAGCAGTGATGGAGGGGGCAGTATGCATGGCTACACCTTC. The chain employs TRBV2 and TRBJ1-2; 7 positions agree with TRBD1. The CDR3 is 15 amino acids. Germline V gives CDR1 SNHLY, CDR2 FYNNEI. Trimming at V came to 3 bases and at J to 6 bases, leaving 10 bases not matched to a gene.

The rearrangement links TRBV9 to TRBJ1-5; D call uncertain. The V end was cut by 4 bases, the J end by 4 bases, with 15 bases between. The length of the CDR3 is 15 residues. The germline CDR1 and CDR2 sequences are SGDLS and YYNGEE. The CDR3 is CASSPRARENQPQHF. The CDR3 DNA reads TGTGCCAGCAGCCCCCGGGCCCGGGAGAATCAGCCCCAGCATTTT.